This T cell receptor (beta chain) was found in a study of T cells after yellow fever vaccination. Study-wide results and caveats: Booster samples showed a return of most primary-vaccination clones (about 97% CD4, 85% to 90% CD8).

5'RACE template switching added a universal primer site and UMIs to TCR cDNA. TCRdb processed the 5' RACE reads anew with MiXCR; each CDR3 protein has one entry. The sample gives 250,000 to 300,000 distinct CDR3 sequences, approximately 12% of which show up once; 0.4% to 0.55% is in the top ten. The CDR3 extends over 18 amino acids. The ends lost 4 bases at V and 7 bases at J; junction bases unmatched: 10. The germline V gene has CDR1 SGHAT and CDR2 FQDESV (reference sequence). Of note for this clonotype: No antigen is known for it.

The input for sequencing was CD4+ T cells sorted from PBMCs, taken 45 days after the yellow fever booster vaccination. This TCR was recovered from a man in his thirties or forties who received the YFV17D yellow fever vaccine. This chain joins TRBV11-1 and TRBJ2-1; 16 nucleotides match TRBD2. CDR3 in amino acids: CASSSRDRGLAGGNEQFF. DNA for the CDR3: TGTGCCAGCAGCTCCCGGGACAGGGGACTAGCGGGAGGGAATGAGCAGTTCTTC.